Presented here are 11 T cell receptor beta chains from one specimen sequenced in a study of T cells after yellow fever vaccination (dated by TCRdb to about 2019). In light of the paper, this sample's treatment or condition label describes: live attenuated yellow fever vaccine strain. Libraries were constructed by 5' RACE. The instrument given in TCRdb is Illumina NovaSeq 6000. TCRdb reran the public reads through fastp at Q25 and MiXCR, keeping productive beta chains. Duplicate CDR3 protein sequences are folded into a single record with the most common DNA and genes. The sample table lists some 240,000 distinct CDR3 sequences, around 4.9% of them with a count of one. The biggest ten clones account for 2.5% to 4% of the sample. Sequences were derived from CD4+ T cells sorted from PBMCs, sampled on the day of the yellow fever booster vaccination. Receptors were obtained from a man between 18 and 29 years old who received the YFV17D yellow fever vaccine.

The table lists this clonotype with a few counts. V usage is TRBV6-6 and J usage is TRBJ2-3; a possible D gene is TRBD2 (7 bases). This CDR3 spans 13 amino acids. The ends were cut back, 6 bases at V and 4 bases at J, with 11 bases in the middle. CDR1 is MNHNY, CDR2 SVGAGI, per germline (reference sequence). The CDR3 coding sequence is TGTGCCAGCAGGAGGGGGGGAGCAGATACGCAGTATTTT. Its translation is CASRRGGADTQYF.

This clonotype was observed many times. The genes are TRBV4-3 and TRBJ2-1, with 7 positions matching TRBD2. This CDR3 contains 14 residues. CDR1 LGHNA and CDR2 YSLEER come from the germline V gene. V trimming: 8 bases; J trimming: 0 bases; junction bases outside the gene matches: 4. The CDR3 DNA reads as TGCGCCAGCGGGGGGGGTTTCTCCTACAATGAGCAGTTCTTC. Protein sequence: CASGGGFSYNEQFF.

The chain is built from TRBV5-6 and TRBJ2-3, with D uncertain. V dropped 2 bases and J dropped 2 bases, with 9 bases sitting between them. The CDR3 consists of 14 residues. CDR1 is SGHDT and CDR2 is YYEEEE in the germline V gene. This chain's CDR3 is CASSLNPDTDTQYF. In DNA, the CDR3 is TGTGCCAGCAGCTTAAACCCGGACACAGATACGCAGTATTTT.

Comment on this clonotype: With a much larger clone just one base away, this may be a read error. The chain has TRBV15 and TRBJ1-5; D gene uncertain. Germline CDR1 and CDR2: LNHNV and YYDKDF (reference sequence). The CDR3 extends over 12 amino acids. V was trimmed by 0 bases and J by 5 bases, leaving 2 bases between them. CDR3 nucleotide sequence: TGTGCCACCAGCAGAGATTATCAGCCCCAGCATTTT. Translation: CATSRDYQPQHF.

V is TRBV5-1 and J is TRBJ2-1, with 8 bases matching TRBD1. V shed 0 bases, J shed 6 bases, and the junction held 11 bases outside the gene matches. The CDR3 runs 17 residues. Per germline, CDR1 SGHRS and CDR2 YFSETQ. In nucleotides, the CDR3 is TGCGCCAGCAGCTTGGATCGGACAGGGCCAGAGGGCAATGAGCAGTTCTTC. Translation gives CASSLDRTGPEGNEQFF.

This clonotype has at least ten counts. The chain joins TRBV29-1 to TRBJ1-1; no clear D. There are 12 residues in the CDR3. From germline, CDR1 is SQVTM and CDR2 ANQGSEA. V lost 0 bases and J lost 0, with 2 bases in between. DNA for the CDR3: TGCAGCGTTGAAGAACTGAACACTGAAGCTTTCTTT. Translated: CSVEELNTEAFF. The complete variable domain, with remaining parts taken from reference TRBV29-1 and TRBJ1-1, reads SAVISQKPSRDICQRGTSLTIQCQVDSQVTMMFWYRQQPGQSLTLIATANQGSEATYESGFVIDKFPISRPNLTFSTLTVSNMSPEDSSIYLCSVEELNTEAFFGQGTRLTVV.

This clonotype was detected many times. The chain uses TRBV18 and TRBJ2-5; D gene uncertain. This CDR3 has 13 residues. Germline V gene lookup returns CDR1 KGHSH and CDR2 LQKENI. V lost 2 bases and J 5 bases, leaving 9 bases between the germline ends. Here the CDR3 reads CASSPRQDETQYF. The DNA of the CDR3 is TGTGCCAGCTCACCAAGACAAGACGAGACCCAGTACTTC.

This clonotype came up a few times. The CDR3 region is CAINEGDTQYF. The DNA of the CDR3 is TGTGCCATCAACGAGGGAGATACGCAGTATTTT. The chain is built from TRBV10-3 and TRBJ2-3, with a weak D call TRBD2 (5 bases). Trimming removed 7 bases at V and 5 bases at J, with 7 bases between. The CDR3 is 11 amino acids. CDR1 ENHRY and CDR2 SYGVKD come from the germline V gene.

The J gene is TRBJ2-5, the V gene TRBV5-1; 11 bases match TRBD2. Germline assignment: CDR1 SGHRS and CDR2 YFSETQ. This CDR3 has 16 residues. With V trimmed by 5 bases and J by 5 bases, 11 bases remained unmatched. CDR3 sequence: CASSQPTSGVGETQYF. The CDR3 region has the DNA TGCGCCAGCAGTCAACCGACTAGCGGGGTGGGGGAGACCCAGTACTTC.

The CDR3 region is CASSLGPTGGLTYEQYV. CDR3 DNA: TGTGCCAGCAGCTTAGGCCCAACAGGGGGCCTAACTTACGAGCAGTACGTC. The V gene is TRBV7-2, the J gene TRBJ2-7; 9 bases map to TRBD1. The CDR3 is made up of 17 amino acids. V shed 1 base, J shed 4 bases, and the junction held 11 bases outside the gene matches. Germline V CDR1 and CDR2: SGHTA, FQGNSA.

The J gene is TRBJ1-4, the V gene TRBV6-2 or TRBV6-3; no clear D gene. The germline CDR1 and CDR2 sequences are MNHEY and SVGEGT. There are 13 residues in the CDR3. Trimming removed 7 bases from V and 8 bases from J, with 14 bases in between. CDR3 nucleotides: TGTGCCAGCAACCGGTTCCGGGGAGAAAAACTGTTTTTT. Translating it yields CASNRFRGEKLFF.